What follows is one T cell receptor (beta chain) and its context. The antigen remains undetermined. This entry comes from a study of T cell responses to AZD1222 COVID-19 vaccine. Study-wide background: Pooling was applied to second doses at about 4 or about 12 weeks. General study findings and limits: Possibly, clonal diversity was underestimated; donors were largely white British and included more females.

V lost 1 base to trimming and J lost 10 bases, with 13 bases between them. The length of the CDR3 is 13 residues. Generated by immunoSEQ multiplex PCR, the TCRdb table keeps only in-frame clones and is missing some. The sample carries 90,000 to 100,000 clones, 85% to 90% recorded once. This chain links TRBV12-3 or TRBV12-4 with TRBJ1-1; unclear D gene. The source material was peripheral blood, sampled on day 0 of AZD1222 vaccination. This TCR derives from an adult in good health. CDR3 sequence: CASSLGVGRGAFF. DNA of the CDR3: TGTGCCAGCAGTTTAGGGGTAGGAAGAGGAGCTTTCTTT.